A single T cell receptor (beta chain) is shown here with its context. The data originate from a study of blood T cell repertoires in COVID-19. Study in general: The origin of the acute and convalescent COVID-19 samples was the United States, Italy and Spain. T cells, B-cell-depleted T cells, or PBMCs supplied cDNA or gDNA.

With 3 bases clipped from V and 5 bases from J, the junction kept 3 bases outside the gene matches. The germline gives CDR1 KGHSH, CDR2 LQKENI. This CDR3 has 16 amino acids. Original methodology: Estimated nucleated cell counts came from reference gene primer amplification. The data were produced by immunoSEQ multiplex PCR, yet TCRdb's version contains in-frame clones alone and is incomplete. The D gene and trimming were derived from the DNA, and the V and J assignments and clone size from that table. Of about 310,000 clones in the sample, 87% were seen once. The V gene is TRBV18, the J gene TRBJ1-6; 11 bases are a match to TRBD1. The receptor was isolated from a woman between 45 and 60 years old who had recovered from COVID-19. Sequenced: peripheral blood. DNA for the CDR3: TGTGCCAGCTCACCGAGGGGACAGGGGGATAATTCACCCCTCCACTTT. Amino acid sequence: CASSPRGQGDNSPLHF.